The 16 T cell receptor beta chains below come from one sample, sequenced in a study of T cells after yellow fever vaccination. TCRdb processed the 5' RACE reads anew with MiXCR; each CDR3 protein has one entry. Seen here are about 320,000 distinct CDR3 sequences, 3.5% to 4.5% observed once, and the top ten hold just under 20%. This sample comprised PBMCs, obtained 15 days after the yellow fever booster vaccination. Receptors originate from a young man who received the YFV17D yellow fever vaccine.

This chain joins TRBV27 and TRBJ1-2; TRBD1 agrees at 7 bases. Germline V gene data show CDR1 as MNHEY and CDR2 as SMNVEV (reference sequence). Trimming took 0 bases from V and 2 from J; bases not matched to a gene: 3. This CDR3 is built from 15 residues. Here the CDR3 DNA reads TGTGCCAGCAGTTTATCATCCAGGGGGAACTATGGCTACACCTTC. Encoded protein: CASSLSSRGNYGYTF.

This chain uses TRBV7-2 with TRBJ2-1, with 7 bases aligning to TRBD1. The CDR3 sequence is 14 residues long. The V segment lost 5 bases and the J segment 10 bases; nucleotides outside the gene matches: 11. Per germline, CDR1 SGHTA and CDR2 FQGNSA. CDR3 DNA: TGTGCCAGCAGCCCGAGTACAGGGGCAAGGGAGCAGTTCTTC. This sequence encodes CASSPSTGAREQFF.

The J gene is TRBJ1-2, the V gene TRBV12-3 or TRBV12-4, with a possible D match to TRBD1 (5 bases). Deletions cut 6 bases from V and 4 bases from J, with 18 bases between. This CDR3 has 15 amino acids. This CDR3 is CASSSPPTASYGYTF. The CDR3 coding sequence is TGTGCCAGCAGCTCACCTCCGACAGCGTCCTATGGCTACACCTTC.

This clonotype was seen repeatedly, ten times or more. The rearrangement links TRBV10-3 to TRBJ1-5; D call uncertain. The V end was cut by 1 base, the J end by 1 base, with 14 bases between. Germline CDR1 and CDR2: ENHRY and SYGVKD. The CDR3 runs 17 residues. The chain's CDR3 is CAISEYQLGGSNQPQHF. The CDR3 DNA is TGTGCCATCAGTGAGTATCAGTTAGGAGGAAGCAATCAGCCCCAGCATTTT.

This clonotype was observed a few times. The CDR3 is CAWKYRMNTEAFF. In DNA, the CDR3 is TGTGCCTGGAAGTACAGGATGAACACTGAAGCTTTCTTT. V usage is TRBV30 and J usage is TRBJ1-1; weak D call: TRBD1 (5 bases). Germline CDR1 and CDR2: GTSNPN and SVGIG (reference sequence). The CDR3 is made up of 13 amino acids. Trimming shortened V by 4 bases and J by 0 bases, and 9 bases separated the two germline ends.

The V gene is TRBV7-8, the J gene TRBJ1-2; no clear D. Germline V gene sequence: CDR1 SGHVS, CDR2 FQNEAQ. V lost 1 base and J lost 8, with 11 bases in between. The CDR3 runs to 13 residues. The CDR3 bases are TGTGCCAGCAGCTTAGGTGCCGTGACAGGCTACACCTTC. Encoded protein: CASSLGAVTGYTF. Combining the CDR3 with reference TRBV7-8 and TRBJ1-2 gives the whole variable domain GAGVSQSPRYKVAKRGQDVALRCDPISGHVSLFWYQQALGQGPEFLTYFQNEAQLDKSGLPSDRFFAERPEGSVSTLKIQRTQQEDSAVYLCASSLGAVTGYTFGSGTRLTVV.

This clonotype showed up many times. The gene calls are TRBV4-3 and TRBJ2-7, with 9 positions matching TRBD1. Unmatched junction bases numbered 3, after V lost 0 bases and J lost 3 bases. The CDR3 loop spans 15 amino acids. CDR1 and CDR2 (germline): LGHNA, YSLEER. CDR3 in DNA: TGCGCCAGCAGCCAAGATCGGGACAGGGTCTACGAGCAGTACTTC. Translated: CASSQDRDRVYEQYF.

This clonotype was counted many times. The chain combines TRBV6-5 with TRBJ1-4, with 10 bases aligning to TRBD1. Trimming took 5 bases from V and 8 from J; bases not matched to a gene: 8. This CDR3 spans 15 amino acids. Germline V lookup: CDR1 MNHEY, CDR2 SVGAGI. CDR3 sequence reads: CASSTDRGRGEKLFF. In DNA, the CDR3 is TGTGCCAGCAGTACTGACAGGGGGCGCGGGGAAAAACTGTTTTTT.

This clonotype came up many times. The chain combines TRBV5-6 with TRBJ1-3, with D possibly being TRBD1 (5 bases). CDR3 length equals 14 residues. V was trimmed by 2 bases and J by 2 bases, leaving 8 bases between them. CDR1 is SGHDT, CDR2 YYEEEE, per germline. The CDR3 DNA is TGTGCCAGCAGCTTCTCGGGGGCTGGAAACACCATATATTTT. It codes for CASSFSGAGNTIYF.

Only a few counts were recorded for this clonotype. The chain couples TRBV7-2 to TRBJ2-7; D is perhaps TRBD2 (5 bases). Germline CDR1 SGHTA, CDR2 FQGNSA. V shed 5 bases and J shed 1 base, with 12 bases lying between them. CDR3 length equals 14 residues. CDR3 sequence reads: CASSLFGVSYEQYF. The CDR3 DNA reads TGTGCCAGCAGCCTTTTCGGGGTATCCTACGAGCAGTACTTC.

In the case of this clonotype: A junction boundary mismatches the germline segment, possibly from a read error. The rearrangement uses TRBV7-7 and TRBJ2-2; maybe TRBD2 (5 bases). Germline V CDR1 and CDR2: SSHAT, FNYEAQ (reference sequence). This CDR3 contains 14 residues. CDR3 nucleotide sequence: TGTGCTAGCAGCTTACTAGGTTTCACCGGGGAGCTGTTTTTT. Its translation: CASSLLGFTGELFF.

This clonotype was observed a few times. This chain uses TRBV6-2 or TRBV6-3 with TRBJ2-7; 7 nucleotides agree with TRBD1. Germline CDR1 MNHEY, CDR2 SVGEGT. V shed 2 bases and J 1 base; nucleotides not matched to a gene: 8. The length of the CDR3 is 16 residues. The CDR3 here is CASSYGIPGQSYEQYV. The CDR3 coding sequence is TGTGCCAGCAGTTACGGTATCCCGGGACAGTCCTACGAGCAGTACGTC.

This clonotype was seen a handful of times. The chain joins TRBV7-6 to TRBJ2-7; D ambiguous. The CDR3 runs 19 residues. CDR1 and CDR2 from the germline V gene are SGHVS and FNYEAQ. Trimming left V 1 base short and J 6 bases short, with 28 bases between. CDR3 in amino acids: CASSLGYLGEARNPIEQYF. In nucleotides, the CDR3 is TGTGCCAGCAGCTTAGGGTACTTGGGCGAGGCTAGGAACCCCATCGAGCAGTACTTC.

There are many counts of this clonotype. The chain uses TRBV6-5 and TRBJ1-5; D might be TRBD1 (5 bases). The CDR3 loop spans 14 amino acids. The germline V and J ends were trimmed by 8 bases and 0 bases, with 11 bases remaining between them. In germline, CDR1 is MNHEY, CDR2 SVGAGI. The CDR3 reads CASQRTNSNQPQHF. The CDR3 DNA sequence: TGTGCCAGCCAACGGACAAATAGCAATCAGCCCCAGCATTTT.

This clonotype has a count of ten or more. The chain has TRBV7-9 and TRBJ2-1; the D gene is possibly TRBD1 (5 bases). Trimming took off 4 bases at V and 13 bases at J, with 17 bases between the two ends. Looked up from germline, CDR1 is SEHNR and CDR2 is FQNEAQ (reference sequence). CDR3 length: 13 residues. CDR3 residues: CASSSTQVIDQFF. In DNA form, the CDR3 reads TGTGCCAGCAGCTCTACACAGGTGATTGACCAGTTCTTC.

This clonotype was picked up many times. The gene calls are TRBV6-6 and TRBJ1-2, with unresolved D. Trimming stripped 2 bases from V and 4 bases from J, with 5 bases between. This CDR3 contains 12 residues. CDR1 and CDR2 from the germline V gene are MNHNY and SVGAGI (reference sequence). The CDR3 protein is CASSYQSYGYTF. The DNA for the CDR3 is TGTGCCAGCAGTTACCAATCCTATGGCTACACCTTC.